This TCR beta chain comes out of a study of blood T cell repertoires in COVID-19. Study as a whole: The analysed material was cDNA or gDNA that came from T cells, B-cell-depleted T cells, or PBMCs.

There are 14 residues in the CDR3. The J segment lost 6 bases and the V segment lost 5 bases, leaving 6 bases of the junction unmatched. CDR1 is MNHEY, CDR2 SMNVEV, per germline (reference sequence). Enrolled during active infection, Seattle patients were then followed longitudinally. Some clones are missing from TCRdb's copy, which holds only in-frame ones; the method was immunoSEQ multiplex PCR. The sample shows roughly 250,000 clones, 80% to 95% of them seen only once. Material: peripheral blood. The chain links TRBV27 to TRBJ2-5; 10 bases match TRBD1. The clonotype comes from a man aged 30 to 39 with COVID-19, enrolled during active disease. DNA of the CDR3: TGTGCCAGCAGTCCGCCGGGACAGGGGAAGACCCAGTACTTC. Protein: CASSPPGQGKTQYF.